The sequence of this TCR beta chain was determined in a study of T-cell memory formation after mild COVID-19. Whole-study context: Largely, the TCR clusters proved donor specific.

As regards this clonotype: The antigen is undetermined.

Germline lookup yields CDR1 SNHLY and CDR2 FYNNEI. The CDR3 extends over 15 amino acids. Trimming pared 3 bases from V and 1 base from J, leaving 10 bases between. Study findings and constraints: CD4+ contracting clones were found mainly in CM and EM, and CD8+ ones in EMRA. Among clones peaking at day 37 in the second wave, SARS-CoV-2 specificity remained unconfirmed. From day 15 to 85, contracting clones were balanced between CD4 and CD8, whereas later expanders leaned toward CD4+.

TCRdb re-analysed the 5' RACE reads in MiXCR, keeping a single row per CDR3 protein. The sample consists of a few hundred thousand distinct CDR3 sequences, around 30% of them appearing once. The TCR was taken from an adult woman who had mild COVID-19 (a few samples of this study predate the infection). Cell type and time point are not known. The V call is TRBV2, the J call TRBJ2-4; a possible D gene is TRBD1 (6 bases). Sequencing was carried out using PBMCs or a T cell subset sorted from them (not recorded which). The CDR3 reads CASSEGALAKNIQYF. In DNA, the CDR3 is TGTGCCAGCAGTGAGGGGGCTTTGGCCAAAAACATTCAGTACTTC.